The rows below give T cell receptor beta chains drawn from one sample of a study of OX40 agonist ivuxolimab in advanced cancers. Assay used: immunoSEQ multiplex PCR; TCRdb lists only in-frame clones, some missing. Of 55,000 to 80,000 clones listed, about 86% are singletons. The source was CD4+ or CD8+ T cells sorted from blood, collected in a trial of the OX40 agonist ivuxolimab. The receptors stem from an adult with an advanced solid tumor such as melanoma, head and neck, liver or kidney cancer. The CDR3 runs from the conserved cysteine through the conserved F or W. The order of the fields is CDR3 protein, CDR3 DNA, D gene, clone size, J gene, V gene. A D gene is named only where the DNA matches it firmly. Not all rows give a size; the values are once, few, many and, for expanded clones, a class.

CDR3aa: CASSWGQGWEQYF
CDR3nt: TGTGCCAGCAGTTGGGGACAGGGATGGGAGCAGTACTTC
d_gene: TRBD1
abundance: .
j_gene: TRBJ2-7
v_gene: TRBV28

CDR3aa: CASSRAEGAYNEQFF
CDR3nt: TGTGCCAGCAGCCGAGCGGAGGGGGCTTACAATGAGCAGTTCTTC
d_gene: .
abundance: once
j_gene: TRBJ2-1
v_gene: TRBV7-3

CDR3aa: CASSLLGFETQYF
CDR3nt: TGTGCCAGCAGCTTACTGGGTTTTGAGACCCAGTACTTC
d_gene: .
abundance: .
j_gene: TRBJ2-5
v_gene: TRBV7-9

CDR3aa: CASSLASNYGYTF
CDR3nt: TGTGCCAGCAGCTTGGCTTCCAACTATGGCTACACCTTC
d_gene: .
abundance: .
j_gene: TRBJ1-2
v_gene: TRBV4-2

CDR3aa: CASSTSGSGSTDTQYF
CDR3nt: TGTGCCAGCAGTACGAGCGGGAGTGGTAGCACAGATACGCAGTATTTT
d_gene: TRBD2
abundance: .
j_gene: TRBJ2-3
v_gene: TRBV28

CDR3aa: CAWRGTAGNTIYF
CDR3nt: TGTGCCTGGAGAGGGACAGCTGGAAACACCATATATTTT
d_gene: TRBD1
abundance: .
j_gene: TRBJ1-3
v_gene: TRBV30

CDR3aa: CASSLRDYEQYF
CDR3nt: TGTGCCAGCAGTTTAAGGGACTACGAGCAGTACTTC
d_gene: .
abundance: .
j_gene: TRBJ2-7
v_gene: TRBV28

CDR3aa: CAWSVRDRGINTEAFF
CDR3nt: TGTGCCTGGAGTGTACGGGACAGGGGTATTAACACTGAAGCTTTCTTT
d_gene: TRBD1
abundance: few
j_gene: TRBJ1-1
v_gene: TRBV30

CDR3aa: CASSLVGRVNSPLHF
CDR3nt: TGTGCCAGCAGCTTAGTTGGGAGGGTTAATTCACCCCTCCACTTT
d_gene: .
abundance: .
j_gene: TRBJ1-6
v_gene: TRBV7-2

CDR3aa: CASGLVPPNTEAFF
CDR3nt: TGTGCTAGTGGTTTGGTACCCCCGAACACTGAAGCTTTCTTT
d_gene: .
abundance: .
j_gene: TRBJ1-1
v_gene: TRBV12-5

CDR3aa: CASSQPGEYEQYF
CDR3nt: TGCGCCAGCAGTCAACCAGGGGAGTACGAGCAGTACTTC
d_gene: .
abundance: .
j_gene: TRBJ2-7
v_gene: TRBV23-1

CDR3aa: CASSYSQRGYHGYTF
CDR3nt: TGTGCCAGCAGTTACTCGCAAAGGGGGTATCATGGCTACACCTTC
d_gene: .
abundance: .
j_gene: TRBJ1-2
v_gene: TRBV6-5

CDR3aa: CASSQSRAPGNTIYF
CDR3nt: TGTGCCAGCAGTCAATCCAGGGCTCCCGGAAACACCATATATTTT
d_gene: .
abundance: .
j_gene: TRBJ1-3
v_gene: TRBV6-5

CDR3aa: CASSYGRTDNQPQHF
CDR3nt: TGTGCCAGCAGTTATGGCCGGACAGACAATCAGCCCCAGCATTTT
d_gene: .
abundance: .
j_gene: TRBJ1-5
v_gene: TRBV6-5

CDR3aa: CASSVPPVEKLFF
CDR3nt: TGTGCCAGCAGTGTTCCCCCGGTTGAAAAACTGTTTTTT
d_gene: .
abundance: .
j_gene: TRBJ1-4
v_gene: TRBV25-1

CDR3aa: CASSVYSGGETQYF
CDR3nt: TGTGCCAGCAGCGTATACAGCGGTGGGGAGACCCAGTACTTC
d_gene: .
abundance: .
j_gene: TRBJ2-5
v_gene: TRBV5-6

CDR3aa: CASSPAVLNTEAFF
CDR3nt: TGTGCCAGCTCACCCGCGGTTTTGAACACTGAAGCTTTCTTT
d_gene: .
abundance: .
j_gene: TRBJ1-1
v_gene: TRBV18